The 25 T cell receptor beta chains reported below all come from one sample, sequenced in a study of shared T cell receptors in the human thymus. Clones were sequenced by immunoSEQ multiplex PCR, and TCRdb holds only the in-frame ones, with some missing. The sample consists of approximately 580,000 clones, about 80% of them appearing once. These data are also associated with another study on human thymus T cells.

Sequencing was performed on thymocytes. These receptors were obtained from a boy under two years old with a congenital heart defect.

The chain is built from TRBV7-2 and TRBJ1-5, with D perhaps TRBD1 (6 bases). V was shortened by 5 bases and J by 4 bases, with 12 bases between the two germline ends. There are 14 residues in the CDR3. From germline, CDR1 is SGHTA and CDR2 FQGNSA. The CDR3 DNA reads TGTGCCAGCAGCCGGGACCAGGGGAATCAGCCCCAGCATTTT. Its protein product is CASSRDQGNQPQHF.

This clone has more than one count but fewer than ten. The chain carries TRBV5-1 and TRBJ2-7; 11 nucleotides agree with TRBD2. CDR3 length: 16 residues. Germline trimming cut 1 base from V and 1 base from J; bases unmatched to any gene: 4. Per the germline V gene, CDR1 is SGHRS and CDR2 is YFSETQ. CDR3 in DNA: TGCGCCAGCAGCTTGTGGGGGACTAGCGGATCCTACGAGCAGTACTTC. This codes for CASSLWGTSGSYEQYF.

The chain has TRBV4-2 and TRBJ2-2, with D uncertain. This CDR3 has 13 amino acids. V was pared by 0 bases and J by 7 bases, with 6 bases between. Germline V gene sequence: CDR1 LGHNA, CDR2 YNFKEQ. CDR3: CASSQDYGGELFF. As DNA, the CDR3 is TGTGCCAGCAGCCAAGATTACGGCGGGGAGCTGTTTTTT.

The gene calls are TRBV18 and TRBJ2-5; TRBD1 matches 7 bases. J lost 5 bases, V lost 3 bases, and 12 bases had no gene match. The CDR3 has 16 residues. The germline gives CDR1 KGHSH, CDR2 LQKENI. The CDR3 nucleotides read TGTGCCAGCTCACCCCAGAACAGGGGTTGGGGTGAGACCCAGTACTTC. This codes for CASSPQNRGWGETQYF.

The DNA for the CDR3 is TGTGCCAGTAGCCCAATGGGGGCGGCTTTGGAGGGCTACACCTTC. It specifies CASSPMGAALEGYTF. The chain employs TRBV19 and TRBJ1-2; perhaps TRBD1 as D (6 bases). From germline, CDR1 is LNHDA and CDR2 SQIVND (reference sequence). The CDR3 sequence is 15 residues long. Deletions cut 6 bases from V and 8 bases from J, with 22 bases between.

V is TRBV5-1 and J is TRBJ1-4; D is unclear. The germline V gene encodes CDR1 SGHRS and CDR2 YFSETQ. CDR3 length equals 13 residues. V was clipped by 4 bases and J by 3 bases, with 7 bases between them. In DNA, the CDR3 is TGCGCCAGCAGCCGCGCTTCTAATGAAAAACTGTTTTTT. This gives the protein CASSRASNEKLFF.

This chain connects TRBV19 to TRBJ1-5; 9 nucleotides align to TRBD1. After removal of 6 bases from V and 6 bases from J, the junction contained 12 bases not matched to a gene. There are 16 residues in the CDR3. Per germline, CDR1 LNHDA and CDR2 SQIVND (reference sequence). CDR3 coding DNA: TGTGCCAGTAGCCTCAGTTGGACAGGGGATAGTCAGCCCCAGCATTTT. Its protein product is CASSLSWTGDSQPQHF.

The gene calls are TRBV13 and TRBJ2-1; 9 bases match TRBD1. Looked up from germline, CDR1 is PRHDT and CDR2 is FYEKMQ (reference sequence). The CDR3 consists of 20 residues. J was trimmed by 5 bases and V by 5 bases; bases with no gene match: 22. DNA of the CDR3: TGTGCCAGCAGCCTCAGAGGGGACAGGGATGAGTGGGGACCTGACAATGAGCAGTTCTTC. Translating gives CASSLRGDRDEWGPDNEQFF.

This clone was counted a single time. The J gene is TRBJ2-4, the V gene TRBV6-6, with D possibly being TRBD2 (7 bases). The germline V gene encodes CDR1 MNHNY and CDR2 SVGAGI (reference sequence). The CDR3 length is 14 residues. Deletions cut 7 bases from V and 5 bases from J, with 15 bases between. The CDR3 spells CASTPRGGENIQYF. The CDR3 DNA sequence: TGTGCCAGCACCCCGAGGGGGGGAGAAAACATTCAGTACTTC.

V is TRBV7-2 and J is TRBJ1-5; TRBD1 agrees at 9 bases. J was trimmed by 6 bases and V by 5 bases; bases with no gene match: 8. The CDR3 spans 15 residues. Germline values: CDR1 SGHTA, CDR2 FQGNSA. DNA for the CDR3: TGTGCCAGCAGCACCACAGGGGGCGCGGGTCAGCCCCAGCATTTT. This gives the protein CASSTTGGAGQPQHF.

The V call is TRBV5-1, the J call TRBJ2-7; TRBD1 matches at 9 bases. The CDR3 length is 17 residues. V shed 0 bases, J shed 3 bases, and the junction held 10 bases outside the gene matches. Germline V gives CDR1 SGHRS, CDR2 YFSETQ. CDR3 sequence: CASSLDQTTGGDYEQYF. DNA for the CDR3: TGCGCCAGCAGCTTGGACCAGACGACAGGGGGGGACTACGAGCAGTACTTC.

Only a few counts were recorded for this clone. The V call is TRBV4-1, the J call TRBJ2-1; D uncertain. Germline V gives CDR1 MGHRA, CDR2 YSYEKL. V lost 4 bases, J lost 9 bases, and 16 bases lay in between. This CDR3 has 14 residues. The CDR3 loop is CASSRSLTSGEQFF. In DNA form, the CDR3 reads TGCGCCAGCAGCCGCTCGCTGACCTCAGGTGAGCAGTTCTTC.

This rearrangement joins TRBV2 to TRBJ1-6; D is possibly TRBD1 (6 bases). The V end was cut by 5 bases, the J end by 1 base, with 21 bases between. The CDR3 totals 19 residues. CDR1 is SNHLY, CDR2 FYNNEI, per germline. The CDR3 loop is CASSPTLQGNESYNSPLHF. DNA for the CDR3: TGTGCCAGCAGTCCGACCCTGCAGGGGAATGAATCCTATAATTCACCCCTCCACTTT.

The chain carries TRBV6-1 and TRBJ2-7; the D gene is possibly TRBD1 (6 bases). CDR3 length equals 16 residues. Germline CDR1 reads MNHNS; CDR2 reads SASEGT. Trimming stripped 0 bases from V and 5 bases from J, with 17 bases between. CDR3 region: CASSEAKRQGFHEQYF. CDR3 bases: TGTGCCAGCAGTGAAGCGAAGAGGCAGGGGTTCCACGAGCAGTACTTC.

The V gene is TRBV13, the J gene TRBJ2-1; 9 bases are shared with TRBD2. Germline CDR1 reads PRHDT; CDR2 reads FYEKMQ (reference sequence). CDR3 length equals 16 residues. Trimming cost V 5 bases and J 5 bases; bases outside gene matches: 10. The CDR3 sequence is CASSASTSGTHNEQFF. CDR3 nucleotides: TGTGCCAGCAGCGCATCGACTAGCGGTACCCACAATGAGCAGTTCTTC.

This clone was detected a few times. The rearrangement joins TRBV6-1 to TRBJ1-3; D unresolved. This CDR3 comprises 13 residues. Deletions cut 5 bases from V and 4 bases from J, with 9 bases between. Germline lookup yields CDR1 MNHNS and CDR2 SASEGT. The CDR3 region is CASSLTYGNTIYF. CDR3 coding DNA: TGTGCCAGCAGTCTTACATACGGAAACACCATATATTTT.

The V gene is TRBV29-1, the J gene TRBJ2-7; 7 bases are a match to TRBD2. Germline CDR1 SQVTM, CDR2 ANQGSEA. V lost 7 bases, J lost 7 bases, and 10 bases stayed unmatched. The CDR3 length is 12 residues. The CDR3 sequence: CSAGAGGGEQYF. The DNA of the CDR3 is TGCAGCGCTGGAGCCGGGGGAGGGGAGCAGTACTTC.

This sequence joins TRBV13 and TRBJ2-3; 16 bases line up with TRBD2. The J segment lost 1 base and the V segment lost 4 bases, leaving 2 bases of the junction unmatched. Germline-derived CDR1 and CDR2 are PRHDT and FYEKMQ (reference sequence). This CDR3 spans 17 amino acids. The DNA for the CDR3 is TGTGCCAGCAGCTCGGGACTAGCGGGAGGGGGCACAGATACGCAGTATTTT. Translation gives CASSSGLAGGGTDTQYF.

The rearrangement uses TRBV6-5 and TRBJ2-7; D call uncertain. V lost 3 bases and J lost 2, with 14 bases in between. Germline CDR1 MNHEY, CDR2 SVGAGI. The CDR3 sequence is 15 residues long. The CDR3 DNA reads TGTGCCAGCAGTTATGAGAACAGCAGTACCTACGAGCAGTACTTC. Translated: CASSYENSSTYEQYF.

This clone was observed a handful of times. The chain recombines TRBV5-5 with TRBJ1-3, with a tentative D call TRBD1 (5 bases). The CDR3 runs 13 residues. Per the germline V gene, CDR1 is SGHKS and CDR2 is YYEKEE (reference sequence). Trimming took 4 bases from V and 3 from J, leaving 8 bases between them. The CDR3 loop reads CASSPQGGNTIYF. The CDR3 coding sequence is TGTGCCAGCAGCCCCCAGGGTGGAAACACCATATATTTT.

The chain is built from TRBV12-5 and TRBJ1-2, with TRBD1 identical over 8 bases. CDR3 length: 12 residues. V dropped 9 bases and J dropped 4; count of bases not matched to a gene: 4. CDR1 LGHNT and CDR2 FRNRAP come from the germline V gene. As DNA, the CDR3 is TGTGCTAGCAGGGACAGGCTCTATGGCTACACCTTC. Protein sequence: CASRDRLYGYTF.

The chain recombines TRBV5-6 with TRBJ2-7; possibly TRBD2 for D (6 bases). V lost 4 bases and J 2 bases, leaving 13 bases between the germline ends. The germline V gene encodes CDR1 SGHDT and CDR2 YYEEEE. There are 14 residues in the CDR3. This chain's CDR3 is CASSRLGQTYEQYF. Written as DNA, the CDR3 is TGTGCCAGCAGCCGACTAGGACAAACCTACGAGCAGTACTTC.

This chain uses TRBV7-2 with TRBJ1-1; TRBD1 might be the D (5 bases). The V gene lost 5 bases and the J gene lost 4 bases, with 23 bases spanning the gap. The CDR3 is 17 residues long. CDR1 and CDR2 from the germline V gene are SGHTA and FQGNSA. The CDR3 is CASSAAAVKGKGTEAFF. Here the CDR3 DNA reads TGTGCCAGCAGCGCAGCCGCCGTTAAGGGGAAAGGCACTGAAGCTTTCTTT.

This chain connects TRBV29-1 to TRBJ2-3, with 12 nucleotides matching TRBD2. Germline V gene lookup returns CDR1 SQVTM and CDR2 ANQGSEA. Losses at the gene ends were 4 bases for V and 1 base for J; bases not matched to a gene: 18. The CDR3 length is 20 residues. The chain's CDR3 is CSVALNVRLAGEGGTDTQYF. In DNA, the CDR3 is TGCAGCGTTGCCCTAAACGTTAGACTAGCGGGAGAAGGGGGCACAGATACGCAGTATTTT.

This rearrangement joins TRBV5-1 to TRBJ2-3; 15 bases line up with TRBD2. Germline V lookup: CDR1 SGHRS, CDR2 YFSETQ. The CDR3 consists of 17 residues. Trimming removed 0 bases from V and 5 bases from J; junction bases left unmatched: 4. CDR3 bases: TGCGCCAGCAGCTTGGGAGGACTAGCGGGAGGGGGAGATACGCAGTATTTT. It codes for CASSLGGLAGGGDTQYF.